The T cell receptor (beta chain) described here comes from a study of cytomegalovirus exposure and HLA in healthy donors. Findings of the study overall: Earlier findings revealed that most TCR beta V segments proved productive either about 87% or about 30% of the time.

The PCR was carried out with 60 Vbeta primers and 13 Jbeta primers. The repertoire was sequenced with immunoSEQ multiplex PCR; TCRdb's copy has only in-frame clones and lacks some. The sample carries 90,000 to 120,000 clones, about 80% recorded once. In the case of this clone: What it binds is not known.

Everyone who donated was a healthy bone marrow donor. Donors showed nominal health when sampled, although they likely had unrecorded immune exposures. Germline V lookup: CDR1 MNHNY, CDR2 SVGAGI (reference sequence). V lost 9 bases and J lost 10; bases outside the gene matches: 9. The CDR3 contains 13 residues. The source material was PBMCs. V usage is TRBV6-6 and J usage is TRBJ2-1, with TRBD2 identical over 10 bases. The receptor comes from a female donor in good health and CMV-seropositive. CDR3: CASLAGGLKEQFF. The CDR3, as DNA: TGTGCCAGTTTAGCGGGAGGTCTAAAGGAGCAGTTCTTC.